The TCR beta chain under discussion was sequenced for a study of cytomegalovirus exposure and HLA in healthy donors. The assay was immunoSEQ multiplex PCR, and TCRdb's table has in-frame clones only and misses some. The table shows some 80,000 clones, with approximately 96% occurring only once. Trimming left V 3 bases short and J 6 bases short, with 14 bases between. The CDR3 is made up of 14 amino acids. Germline V lookup: CDR1 ENHRY, CDR2 SYGVKD. The chain is built from TRBV10-3 and TRBJ1-2, with D possibly TRBD1 on 5 matching bases. The receptor was derived from a woman aged 18-29 years in good health and CMV-seronegative. The sample taken for sequencing was PBMCs. The CDR3 nucleotides read TGTGCCATCAGTGACCGCGGGGGGGACGATGGCTACACCTTC. Residues: CAISDRGGDDGYTF.